The entry below describes one T cell receptor beta chain. Antigen specificity is unknown. The data were taken from a study of shared clonotypes between healthy human individuals. Study-level points and caveats: Sampling covered nothing but blood. Tissue TCR repertoires likely differ from those found in blood.

CDR3 length: 13 residues. V shed 5 bases, J shed 2 bases, and the junction held 4 bases outside the gene matches. Germline CDR1 and CDR2: GTSNPN and SVGIG (reference sequence). The repertoire was sequenced with immunoSEQ multiplex PCR; TCRdb's copy has only in-frame clones and lacks some. This table has about 2.4 million clones, over 85% appearing once. The chain employs TRBV30 and TRBJ2-7; TRBD1 matches 9 bases. Material for sequencing was naive CD4+ T cells from PBMCs. Subset denoted: CD45RA+ positively selected. The TCR sequence derives from a man aged 18 to 30 in good health. Some clones in this sample may be carry-over from other donors' samples. In nucleotides, the CDR3 is TGTGCCTGGTCCCGACAGGGGGCCTACGAGCAGTACTTC. This codes for CAWSRQGAYEQYF.